One T cell receptor (beta chain) is described in this entry. This PCR relied on a set of 60 Vbeta primers and 13 Jbeta primers. The protocol was immunoSEQ multiplex PCR, while the TCRdb copy is restricted to in-frame clones and leaves out a portion. The data contain approximately 69,000 clones, about 70% of them singletons. In germline, CDR1 is LGHNA, CDR2 YNFKEQ. With V trimmed by 3 bases and J by 11 bases, 16 bases remained unmatched. The CDR3 is 16 amino acids. These data originate in a study of cytomegalovirus exposure and HLA in healthy donors. This receptor was taken from a man between 18 and 29 years old in good health and CMV-seronegative. The sample comprised PBMCs. The genes are TRBV4-2 and TRBJ2-1; 7 positions match TRBD2. CDR3 residues: CASSQERGVPISKQFF. The CDR3 DNA is TGTGCCAGCAGCCAGGAACGGGGGGTACCAATTTCAAAGCAGTTCTTC.